This T cell receptor beta chain was observed in a study of blood T cell repertoires in COVID-19. V lost 2 bases to trimming and J lost 2 bases, with 10 bases between them. CDR1 and CDR2 from the germline V gene are SGHTA and FQGNSA. This CDR3 spans 15 amino acids. The assay was immunoSEQ multiplex PCR, and TCRdb's table has in-frame clones only and misses some. The data show 250,000 to 300,000 clones, around 90% seen once. There are a few counts of this clone. The sequence was obtained from a woman aged 25 to 39 who had recovered from COVID-19. Material for sequencing was PBMCs or T cells enriched from blood (not recorded which). The J gene is TRBJ1-5, the V gene TRBV7-2, with a possible D match to TRBD1 (6 bases). CDR3 DNA: TGTGCCAGCAGCTTAAACGCAGGGGGCAATCAGCCCCAGCATTTT. Translation: CASSLNAGGNQPQHF.